What follows is one T cell receptor beta chain and its context. V was clipped by 4 bases and J by 0 bases; unmatched bases: 4. The CDR3 length is 17 residues. Germline V gene sequence: CDR1 MNHNS, CDR2 SASEGT. In the study's own analysis: Reference gene primer amplification gave nucleated cell count estimates. Some clones are missing from TCRdb's copy, which holds only in-frame ones; the method was immunoSEQ multiplex PCR. For V, J and clone size, that table is used; D and trimming come from the DNA. The table records 180,000 or so clones, about 90% of them present only once. This sample is drawn from a study of blood T cell repertoires in COVID-19. In the study overall: Samples taken during acute and convalescent COVID-19 were collected in the United States, Italy and Spain. Nucleic acid was either cDNA or gDNA, and it came from T cells, B-cell-depleted T cells, or PBMCs.

This TCR was sampled from a man aged 50 to 60 with acute or convalescent COVID-19. The chain employs TRBV6-1 and TRBJ2-6; TRBD1 matches 9 bases. The material sequenced was peripheral blood. The CDR3 loop reads CASSAGTGLSGANVLTF. The CDR3, as DNA: TGTGCCAGCAGTGCCGGGACAGGGCTCTCTGGGGCCAACGTCCTGACTTTC.